A single sample gave rise to the 18 T cell receptor beta chains below, sequenced in a study of T cell changes during pregnancy in multiple sclerosis. Assay used: immunoSEQ multiplex PCR; TCRdb lists only in-frame clones, some missing. The data hold 60,000 to 70,000 clones, with around 93% observed a single time. This specimen consisted of peripheral blood, obtained in the second trimester of pregnancy. The source of these receptors is a female donor in good health, enrolled as a control in a pregnancy study.

The rearrangement uses TRBV7-2 and TRBJ2-5; D not resolved. CDR3 length: 14 amino acids. V was pared by 1 base and J by 2 bases, with 8 bases between. Germline lookup yields CDR1 SGHTA and CDR2 FQGNSA. This chain's CDR3 is CASSLGALQETQYF. CDR3 bases: TGTGCCAGCAGCTTAGGGGCTTTACAAGAGACCCAGTACTTC.

The CDR3 loop is CATKGTSGRVYEQYF. The CDR3, as DNA: TGTGCCACCAAGGGGACTAGCGGGAGGGTATACGAGCAGTACTTC. The chain links TRBV10-3 to TRBJ2-7; 16 nucleotides agree with TRBD2. Trimming removed 10 bases from V and 4 bases from J; junction bases left unmatched: 7. This CDR3 has 15 amino acids. CDR1 ENHRY and CDR2 SYGVKD come from the germline V gene.

The rearrangement joins TRBV29-1 to TRBJ2-1; 8 nucleotides match TRBD2. Unmatched junction bases numbered 7, after V lost 6 bases and J lost 9 bases. The length of the CDR3 is 12 residues. Germline CDR1 SQVTM, CDR2 ANQGSEA. For the CDR3, the DNA is TGCAGCGTCGTCGGGGGGGCGGGTGAGCAGTTCTTC. Its translation is CSVVGGAGEQFF.

Of note for this clone: At one end, the junction sequence differs from germline, possibly due to a read error. This chain joins TRBV7-7 and TRBJ2-5, with D possibly TRBD1 on 5 matching bases. The CDR3 length is 12 residues. The germline V gene encodes CDR1 SSHAT and CDR2 FNYEAQ (reference sequence). CDR3 protein: CASSLQGETQYF. The DNA of the CDR3 is TGTGCTAGCAGCCTCCAGGGAGAGACCCAGTACTTC.

The gene calls are TRBV7-2 and TRBJ2-5; D possibly corresponds to TRBD1 (6 bases). Germline assignment: CDR1 SGHTA and CDR2 FQGNSA. V gave up 2 bases and J gave up 9 bases, with 16 bases separating them. The CDR3 is 14 amino acids. DNA of the CDR3: TGTGCCAGCAGCTTATATAACCCCTCAGGGGCCCAGTACTTC. Protein: CASSLYNPSGAQYF. The complete variable domain, with remaining parts taken from reference TRBV7-2 and TRBJ2-5, reads GAGVSQSPSNKVTEKGKDVELRCDPISGHTALYWYRQSLGQGLEFLIYFQGNSAPDKSGLPSDRFSAERTGGSVSTLTIQRTQQEDSAVYLCASSLYNPSGAQYFGPGTRLLVL.

This clone has just one count. The V gene is TRBV27, the J gene TRBJ2-7, with a possible D match to TRBD1 (5 bases). The CDR3 is 14 residues long. Germline CDR1 reads MNHEY; CDR2 reads SMNVEV (reference sequence). Trimming cost V 5 bases and J 6 bases, with 17 bases left between them. In DNA form, the CDR3 reads TGTGCCAGCAGTACCCAATCGCAGGGTTCCGAGCAGTACTTC. Protein product: CASSTQSQGSEQYF.

V usage is TRBV19 and J usage is TRBJ1-5; D ambiguous. The CDR3 runs 11 residues. In germline, CDR1 is LNHDA, CDR2 SQIVND (reference sequence). V lost 2 bases to trimming and J lost 11 bases, with 7 bases between them. DNA of the CDR3: TGTGCCAGTAGTATAACCGGGGCCCAGCATTTT. Residues: CASSITGAQHF.

This chain connects TRBV9 to TRBJ2-1; D might be TRBD2 (6 bases). This CDR3 spans 17 amino acids. Germline V lookup: CDR1 SGDLS, CDR2 YYNGEE. V dropped 0 bases and J dropped 0 bases, with 13 bases sitting between them. CDR3 sequence: CASSVGTILSSYNEQFF. In DNA, the CDR3 is TGTGCCAGCAGCGTAGGGACTATCTTAAGCTCCTACAATGAGCAGTTCTTC.

The chain combines TRBV4-1 with TRBJ2-5; 7 bases fit TRBD2. Germline V gene data show CDR1 as MGHRA and CDR2 as YSYEKL. Unmatched junction bases numbered 7, after V lost 4 bases and J lost 5 bases. The length of the CDR3 is 14 residues. CDR3 amino acids: CASSRTGLVETQYF. The CDR3 nucleotides read TGCGCCAGCAGCCGGACCGGACTAGTGGAGACCCAGTACTTC.

This CDR3 reads CASSSAGGDYNEQFF. The CDR3 DNA reads as TGTGCCAGCAGCTCGGCGGGGGGAGACTACAATGAGCAGTTCTTC. J is TRBJ2-1 and V is TRBV28; 8 nucleotides align to TRBD2. Germline V gene lookup returns CDR1 MDHEN and CDR2 SYDVKM. The J segment lost 3 bases and the V segment lost 6 bases, leaving 7 bases of the junction unmatched. The CDR3 loop spans 15 amino acids.

This sequence joins TRBV14 and TRBJ2-7; D not resolved. The ends were cut back, 1 base at V and 6 bases at J, with 16 bases in the middle. The CDR3 is 15 residues long. Germline CDR1 is SGHDN and CDR2 is FVKESK. The CDR3 loop reads CASSQGYNSIGEQYF. The CDR3 DNA is TGTGCCAGCAGCCAAGGATATAACTCCATCGGCGAGCAGTACTTC. The full variable domain, completed using reference TRBV14 and TRBJ2-7, is EAGVTQFPSHSVIEKGQTVTLRCDPISGHDNLYWYRRVMGKEIKFLLHFVKESKQDESGMPNNRFLAERTGGTYSTLKVQPAELEDSGVYFCASSQGYNSIGEQYFGPGTRLTVT.

CDR3 amino acids: CASSGPGTGARDSPLHF. The DNA of the CDR3 is TGTGCCAGCAGCGGTCCCGGGACAGGGGCACGAGATTCACCCCTCCACTTT. The chain combines TRBV9 with TRBJ1-6; 10 nucleotides align to TRBD1. J was trimmed by 8 bases and V by 3 bases; bases with no gene match: 11. The germline CDR1 and CDR2 sequences are SGDLS and YYNGEE. The CDR3 covers 17 residues.

The V and J genes are TRBV28 and TRBJ2-5, with 8 nucleotides matching TRBD1. CDR3 length: 16 residues. Germline CDR1 and CDR2: MDHEN and SYDVKM. With 2 bases clipped from V and 0 bases from J, the junction kept 5 bases outside the gene matches. CDR3 coding DNA: TGTGCCAGCAGTTTAAGGACAGGGACGTACCAAGAGACCCAGTACTTC. This codes for CASSLRTGTYQETQYF.

The chain joins TRBV6-5 to TRBJ2-7; 12 positions agree with TRBD2. Germline CDR1 and CDR2: MNHEY and SVGAGI. V lost 2 bases, J lost 4 bases, and 0 bases stayed unmatched. There are 14 residues in the CDR3. The CDR3 loop is CASSYGLAGYEQYF. The CDR3 DNA reads as TGTGCCAGCAGTTACGGACTAGCGGGATACGAGCAGTACTTC.

The chain carries TRBV29-1 and TRBJ2-7; 8 bases fit TRBD1. The CDR3 is 13 amino acids. V shed 4 bases and J 6 bases; nucleotides not matched to a gene: 8. Per the germline V gene, CDR1 is SQVTM and CDR2 is ANQGSEA. The chain's CDR3 is CSVGTGTSPEQYF. CDR3 bases: TGCAGCGTTGGGACAGGGACGTCCCCCGAGCAGTACTTC.

This sequence joins TRBV28 and TRBJ2-7; 9 bases fit TRBD2. With 6 bases clipped from V and 2 bases from J, the junction kept 11 bases outside the gene matches. CDR1 and CDR2 from the germline V gene are MDHEN and SYDVKM. CDR3 size: 16 residues. Here the CDR3 DNA reads TGTGCCAGCAGCTCATTCTGGCGGGAGGGAACCTACGAGCAGTACTTC. It specifies CASSSFWREGTYEQYF.

The chain couples TRBV11-1 to TRBJ2-5; D may be TRBD1 (6 bases). The germline V and J ends were trimmed by 2 bases and 1 base, with 14 bases remaining between them. CDR1 and CDR2 from the germline V gene are SGHAT and FQDESV (reference sequence). CDR3 length: 16 residues. CDR3 nucleotides: TGTGCCAGCAGCTTACTCAAGGGCAGGGGCCAAGAGACCCAGTACTTC. It codes for CASSLLKGRGQETQYF.

This clone occurred once. The rearrangement links TRBV6-5 to TRBJ1-1; D unclear. V was shortened by 0 bases and J by 7 bases, with 9 bases between the two germline ends. Germline-derived CDR1 and CDR2 are MNHEY and SVGAGI. CDR3 length equals 13 residues. The CDR3 region has the DNA TGTGCCAGCAGTTACTCTTTGGCAGTTGAAGCTTTCTTT. Amino acids: CASSYSLAVEAFF.